The sequence of this T cell receptor (beta chain) was determined in a study of blood T cells in healthy people across ages. Germline lookup yields CDR1 MDHEN and CDR2 SYDVKM. This CDR3 is 16 amino acids long. V lost 5 bases, J lost 8 bases, and 12 bases stayed unmatched. For this clonotype: The antigen remains undetermined.

Sample-barcoded 5' priming and a J-beta primer mix drove a second PCR of about 7 to 11 cycles. All samples yielded 2.5 million or more CDR3-containing paired-end reads. From the 5' RACE reads, TCRdb called clonotypes with MiXCR, one entry per CDR3 protein. The sample lists 850,000 to 1,000,000 distinct CDR3 sequences, roughly 50% occurring once. Findings of the study overall: TCR beta diversity, measured per million T cells, fell in a roughly linear way with age. Possibly, changes in expanded clonotypes were confounded because donor CMV status was unknown.

The chain couples TRBV28 to TRBJ2-3; 11 bases are shared with TRBD2. This receptor was taken from a woman in her fifties or sixties in good health. The sequenced material came from blood. In DNA, the CDR3 is TGTGCCAGCAGTATGTTAGCGGGAGGGCGCGGGGGTACGCAGTATTTT. As protein: CASSMLAGGRGGTQYF.